The T cell receptor beta chain described here comes from a study of blood T cell repertoires in COVID-19. CDR3 length equals 14 residues. Trimming stripped 0 bases from V and 5 bases from J, with 11 bases between. Germline CDR1 and CDR2: MNHEY and SVGEGT. Libraries were prepared by immunoSEQ multiplex PCR; TCRdb keeps only in-frame clonotypes and omits some of them. The repertoire holds under 300,000 clones, with about four fifths as singletons. This chain uses TRBV6-2 or TRBV6-3 with TRBJ2-7, with D perhaps matching TRBD1 (5 bases). The receptor was isolated from a woman between 35 and 50 years old who had recovered from COVID-19. Sequenced material: peripheral blood. The DNA for the CDR3 is TGTGCCAGCAGTTACTCGACAGATCCCCACGAGCAGTACTTC. Protein: CASSYSTDPHEQYF.